These T cell receptor beta chains were read from a single sample in a study of blood T cell repertoires in COVID-19. TCRdb's table, derived via immunoSEQ multiplex PCR, lists solely in-frame clones and lacks some. The sample has fewer than 85,000 clones, over 65% seen once. The sequenced sample consisted of peripheral blood. These receptor sequences come from a woman aged 70-85 years with acute or convalescent COVID-19. The CDR3 runs from the conserved cysteine through the conserved F or W. D genes are given only for firm matches. A row's size may be missing; if present it is once, few, many or a size class.

CDR3,DNA,D,J,V,size
CASSEVQGDYGYTF,TGTGCCAGCAGTGAAGTTCAGGGTGACTATGGCTACACCTTC,-,TRBJ1-2,TRBV6-1,-
CAWSLGGQSYEQYF,TGTGCCTGGAGCCTTGGGGGACAGTCCTACGAGCAGTACTTC,TRBD1,TRBJ2-7,TRBV30,-
CASSLTGTSFNEQFF,TGTGCCAGCAGCTTAACTGGGACATCGTTCAATGAGCAGTTCTTC,-,TRBJ2-1,TRBV7-9,-
CASSGQGRTEAFF,TGTGCCAGCAGCGGACAGGGTAGAACTGAAGCTTTCTTT,TRBD1,TRBJ1-1,TRBV5-6,-
CASSLSSPTYEQYF,TGTGCCAGCAGTTTATCGTCCCCAACTTACGAGCAGTACTTC,-,TRBJ2-7,TRBV28,-
CASSLAGGTSGRRTDTQYF,TGTGCCAGCAGCTTAGCGGGGGGGACTAGCGGGAGGAGAACAGATACGCAGTATTTT,TRBD2,TRBJ2-3,TRBV7-2,-
CASSIHGASPLNYNEQFF,TGTGCCAGCAGCATTCATGGGGCTTCCCCCCTTAATTACAATGAGCAGTTCTTC,-,TRBJ2-1,TRBV7-2,-
CASSYPGGSNEQYF,TGTGCCAGCAGCTACCCTGGGGGGTCAAACGAGCAGTACTTC,-,TRBJ2-7,TRBV11-1,few
CAISDYRGMNTEAFF,TGTGCCATCAGCGACTACAGGGGCATGAACACTGAAGCTTTCTTT,TRBD1,TRBJ1-1,TRBV10-3,once
CASSPTTSGNEQFF,TGTGCCAGCAGCCCGACGACTAGCGGCAATGAGCAGTTCTTC,TRBD2,TRBJ2-1,TRBV7-7,-
CASSFQGPEGGYTF,TGCGCCAGCAGCTTTCAGGGCCCTGAAGGTGGCTACACCTTC,-,TRBJ1-2,TRBV5-1,-
CASSLGRGYEQYF,TGTGCCAGCAGTTTAGGCAGGGGCTACGAGCAGTACTTC,-,TRBJ2-7,TRBV12-3/TRBV12-4,once
CASSQGAGGNQPQHF,TGTGCCAGCAGCCAAGGGGCAGGGGGTAATCAGCCCCAGCATTTT,TRBD1,TRBJ1-5,TRBV3-1/TRBV3-2,-
CASSLPPGQGAQQYF,TGTGCCAGCAGTTTACCCCCGGGACAGGGGGCGCAGCAGTACTTC,TRBD1,TRBJ2-7,TRBV28,-
CASSAPLAGGRYEQFF,TGTGCCAGCAGTGCCCCGCTAGCGGGGGGCCGCTATGAGCAGTTCTTC,TRBD2,TRBJ2-1,TRBV2,-
CAIGAGEDATNEKLFF,TGTGCCATCGGGGCGGGGGAAGATGCAACTAATGAAAAACTGTTTTTT,-,TRBJ1-4,TRBV10-3,-
CASTPGTGGEKLFF,TGTGCCAGTACCCCCGGGACAGGCGGAGAAAAACTGTTTTTT,TRBD1,TRBJ1-4,TRBV19,-
CASSSGQGSSYEQYF,TGCGCCAGCAGCTCGGGACAGGGAAGTAGCTACGAGCAGTACTTC,TRBD1,TRBJ2-7,TRBV5-1,-
CASSKGDGYGYTF,TGTGCCAGCAGTAAGGGGGATGGCTATGGCTACACCTTC,-,TRBJ1-2,TRBV28,few
CASSWTARSGANVLTF,TGTGCCAGCAGTTGGACAGCACGATCTGGGGCCAACGTCCTGACTTTC,-,TRBJ2-6,TRBV6-5,-
CASSFRGNEKLFF,TGTGCCAGCAGCTTTCGAGGAAACGAAAAACTGTTTTTT,-,TRBJ1-4,TRBV5-4,-
CASRETNYGYTF,TGTGCCAGCAGGGAGACTAACTATGGCTACACCTTC,-,TRBJ1-2,TRBV7-2,once
CASSPGLAGVWEQYF,TGTGCCAGCAGCCCGGGGCTAGCGGGAGTTTGGGAGCAGTACTTC,TRBD2,TRBJ2-7,TRBV3-1/TRBV3-2,few
CASSQMRGAEFF,TGTGCCAGCAGCCAAATGCGGGGGGCAGAGTTCTTC,TRBD2,TRBJ2-1,TRBV14,-
CASEGQGNEQYF,TGTGCCAGCGAAGGACAGGGGAACGAGCAGTACTTC,TRBD1,TRBJ2-7,TRBV2,-
CASSLARAYGYTF,TGTGCCAGCAGCTTAGCCAGGGCCTATGGCTACACCTTC,-,TRBJ1-2,TRBV11-1,-
CASSERSGQGVFRETQYF,TGTGCCAGCAGCGAAAGGTCCGGACAGGGGGTTTTTAGGGAGACCCAGTACTTC,TRBD1,TRBJ2-5,TRBV3-1/TRBV3-2,-
CASSETGIGQFF,TGTGCCAGCAGTGAAACGGGAATAGGGCAGTTCTTC,-,TRBJ2-1,TRBV6-1,few
CASSRTGAPPASGNTIYF,TGTGCCAGCAGCCGAACAGGGGCCCCGCCTGCATCTGGAAACACCATATATTTT,TRBD1,TRBJ1-3,TRBV5-6,-
CASSLSSGDFNEQFF,TGTGCCAGCAGCTTATCGAGCGGGGATTTCAATGAGCAGTTCTTC,TRBD2,TRBJ2-1,TRBV7-9,-
CASSLTGGGLSYEQYF,TGTGCCAGCAGCTTGACGGGGGGTGGTCTATCCTACGAGCAGTACTTC,TRBD2,TRBJ2-7,TRBV7-8,few
CASSYRVDSNQPQHF,TGTGCCAGCAGTTACCGGGTCGATAGCAATCAGCCCCAGCATTTT,-,TRBJ1-5,TRBV6-6,-
CASSAGLAEYNEQFF,TGTGCCAGCAGCGCCGGACTAGCGGAATACAATGAGCAGTTCTTC,TRBD2,TRBJ2-1,TRBV5-4,-
CASSLYRVYRLGPQHF,TGTGCCAGCAGTTTGTATAGGGTCTACAGGCTAGGGCCCCAGCATTTT,-,TRBJ1-5,TRBV28,-
CASSRTVSNQPQHF,TGTGCCAGCAGCCGGACTGTGAGCAATCAGCCCCAGCATTTT,-,TRBJ1-5,TRBV6-5,many
CASSPLDTQYF,TGTGCCAGCAGTCCACTAGATACGCAGTATTTT,-,TRBJ2-3,TRBV6-6,-
CASSIRQVQETQYF,TGTGCCAGTAGTATACGACAGGTACAAGAGACCCAGTACTTC,-,TRBJ2-5,TRBV19,few
CASSKKAEQGGEQYF,TGTGCCAGCAGCAAAAAAGCTGAGCAGGGCGGCGAGCAGTACTTC,-,TRBJ2-7,TRBV21-1,once
CASTLRDREGFAF,TGTGCCAGCACTCTCCGGGACAGGGAGGGTTTCGCCTTC,TRBD1,TRBJ1-2,TRBV6-5,-
CASSQDSFRGYTF,TGTGCCAGCAGCCAAGATTCGTTCCGGGGCTACACCTTC,-,TRBJ1-2,TRBV3-1/TRBV3-2,-
CASSYVNSPLHF,TGTGCCAGCAGTTACGTAAATTCACCCCTCCACTTT,-,TRBJ1-6,TRBV6-5,-
CATSRGTGGTYEQYF,TGTGCCACCAGCAGGGGGACTGGGGGTACCTACGAGCAGTACTTC,-,TRBJ2-7,TRBV15,-
CAISESRQGSNQPQHF,TGTGCCATCAGTGAGTCGCGGCAGGGGAGCAATCAGCCCCAGCATTTT,-,TRBJ1-5,TRBV10-3,-
CASSVTEGGNTEAFF,TGTGCCAGCAGCGTAACCGAAGGAGGGAACACTGAAGCTTTCTTT,-,TRBJ1-1,TRBV9,-
CATTDQQGDSPLHF,TGTGCCACCACCGACCAGCAGGGGGATTCACCCCTCCACTTT,TRBD1,TRBJ1-6,TRBV15,-
CASKQVETQYF,TGCGCCAGCAAACAGGTAGAGACCCAGTACTTC,-,TRBJ2-5,TRBV5-1,-
CASSSTGLGYEQYF,TGTGCCAGCAGCTCGACCGGACTAGGCTACGAGCAGTACTTC,TRBD2,TRBJ2-7,TRBV7-2,-
CSTSPDDLDGYTF,TGCAGCACGTCTCCAGACGACCTAGATGGCTACACCTTC,-,TRBJ1-2,TRBV29-1,-
CASSLPQGAAYEQYF,TGTGCCAGCAGCCTTCCACAGGGGGCCGCCTACGAGCAGTACTTC,TRBD1,TRBJ2-7,TRBV7-2,once
CASAYEPRGAHQETQYF,TGTGCTAGTGCCTATGAGCCGCGAGGCGCGCACCAAGAGACCCAGTACTTC,-,TRBJ2-5,TRBV12-5,-
CASSLAGGSYEQYF,TGTGCCAGCAGCTTAGCCGGGGGCTCCTACGAGCAGTACTTC,-,TRBJ2-7,TRBV7-2,-
CASSPDRSYGYTF,TGCGCCAGCAGCCCCGACAGATCCTATGGCTACACCTTC,-,TRBJ1-2,TRBV5-1,-
CASGLAPPRGNTEAFF,TGTGCTAGTGGTTTGGCCCCACCTAGAGGGAACACTGAAGCTTTCTTT,-,TRBJ1-1,TRBV12-5,once
CASSLGQYYTQYF,TGTGCCAGCAGTTTGGGACAGTACTACACCCAGTACTTC,TRBD1,TRBJ2-5,TRBV5-6,many
CATSESELSGYTF,TGTGCCACCAGTGAGTCGGAACTATCAGGCTACACCTTC,-,TRBJ1-2,TRBV24-1,once
CASSATGQGELFF,TGTGCCAGCAGCGCGACCGGACAGGGCGAGCTGTTTTTT,TRBD1,TRBJ2-2,TRBV5-4,-
CASRQGAGNTIYF,TGCGCCAGCAGACAGGGAGCTGGAAACACCATATATTTT,-,TRBJ1-3,TRBV10-2,-
CASSALSGGYGYTF,TGTGCCAGCAGCGCCCTATCAGGGGGCTATGGCTACACCTTC,TRBD1,TRBJ1-2,TRBV9,-
CASTLRSGGTDTQYF,TGTGCCAGCACCCTTCGTAGCGGGGGCACAGATACGCAGTATTTT,TRBD2,TRBJ2-3,TRBV6-5,-
CASSLERGSGETQYF,TGTGCCAGCAGCTTAGAACGGGGTAGCGGCGAGACCCAGTACTTC,-,TRBJ2-5,TRBV5-5,-